The clone carrying this T cell receptor beta chain was detected ten times or more. This specimen comes from a study of CD8 T cells in ankylosing spondylitis. Trimming removed 6 bases from V and 3 bases from J, with 15 bases in between. Per the germline V gene, CDR1 is SGHRS and CDR2 is YFSETQ. The CDR3 extends over 14 amino acids. One entry per CDR3 protein, called by TCRdb with MiXCR from the 5' RACE reads. Here the sample spans about 320,000 distinct CDR3 sequences, 9.5% to 13% being singletons. The sequenced sample consisted of blood, either unsorted or a sorted T cell fraction (not recorded which). V usage is TRBV5-1 and J usage is TRBJ1-2; tentative D call: TRBD1 (6 bases). This sequence originates from a female donor with ankylosing spondylitis or in good health (not recorded which). The CDR3 is CASTRGAGDYGYTF. The CDR3 nucleotides read TGCGCCAGCACCCGGGGGGCTGGAGACTATGGCTACACCTTC.